This T cell receptor (beta chain) was documented in a study of identical twins (dated by TCRdb to about 2016). Study-level background: TCR alpha and beta repertoires from monozygotic twins, unrelated adults of various ages and cord blood were deep-sequenced to test whether fetal clonotypes persist. To rule out contamination, the twin experiments were replicated at different times with different library preparation protocols.

The library was generated by 5' RACE. Sequencer: Illumina HiSeq 2000. A universal primer binding site was added through template switching, and the final cDNA carried a unique molecular identifier so that TCR cDNA molecules could be counted accurately. Specific primers in the conserved constant-segment region were used to synthesize first-strand cDNA for TCR alpha and beta chains. To control for contamination, each cDNA library was double barcoded with a SMART-Mk sample barcode plus Illumina barcodes. TruSeq adapter sequences along with Illumina sample barcodes were introduced in two successive PCR steps. Sequencing of the TCR alpha and beta cDNA libraries was done on the Illumina HiSeq platform using custom primers. The source study handled its data this way. MiGEC was used to process raw reads and extract unique molecular identifiers, and MiXCR was used to find CDR3 positions. Recombination models were inferred per individual with the repgenHMM and IGoR tools using an EM algorithm. The tcR package in R was used for shared clonotype analysis, with sharing normalized by the product of cloneset sizes. To study raw recombination without the effects of thymic and clonal selection, out-of-frame nonproductive sequences were analyzed. Using fastp at Q25 and MiXCR, TCRdb reprocessed the public reads and kept productive beta chains. Entries are consolidated by CDR3 protein sequence, retaining the most common genes and DNA. TCRdb's processing, not the authors', yielded these V and J calls. The sample contains about 530,000 distinct CDR3 sequences, 13% to 15% of them found a single time. The ten largest clonotypes hold roughly 0.46% of the sample.

V is shortened by 4 bases, J by 1 base, and the region joining them spans 17 bases. The CDR3, from cysteine to phenylalanine, totals 16 residues. Of all the DNA, just the CDR3 is kept, 48 bases in frame from base 1. Taken from the germline V gene (reference sequence), the CDR1 and CDR2 loops are SGHKS and YYEKEE. This clonotype has more than one count but fewer than ten. Its cognate antigen has yet to be identified. No base qualities exist here, and no much larger clone lies one base off it. Overall study results and their limits: Fewer insertions were carried by abundant cord blood beta clonotypes; a weaker similar trend was observed in young adult naive repertoires, while no such trend was observed in memory repertoires. In monozygotic twins, recombination models systematically underestimated out-of-frame TCR alpha sharing, but the models matched the sharing seen between unrelated individuals. Compared with coincidental sharing between unrelated individuals, an excess of low generation-probability sequences was observed among out-of-frame TCR alpha sequences shared between twins. Invariant T cells such as MAIT and iNKT could partly confound zero-insertion analyses, although diverse VJ usage argued against such confounding for most clonotypes. Because the same donors could not be followed over many years, the conclusions relied on cross-sectional statistical analysis. The excess sharing between twins in beta out-of-frame sequences was weaker because fewer shared sequences reduced the signal-to-noise ratio.

Only healthy Caucasian donors were included. Three pairs of female monozygotic twins, all aged roughly 18 to 29 years, made up the twin cohort. Positive isolation kits from Invitrogen were used to isolate CD4+ and CD8+ T cell populations. The same sample was also studied in work on yellow fever vaccine responses in identical twins. As that second paper reports: According to the authors, the vaccine-induced T cell response in identical twins seemed to be partly convergent and partly specific to each individual. In identical twins, the study followed T cell clones that responded to the vaccine with precision.

The material sequenced was CD4+ T cells sorted from blood. Recombination connected TRBV5-5 to TRBJ1-1; TRBD1 is possibly the D segment (6 matching bases). The receptor was isolated from a woman under 30 in good health. CDR3 region: CASSTPQGRRNTEAFF. The nucleotide sequence reads TGTGCCAGCAGCACACCACAGGGACGGAGGAACACTGAAGCTTTCTTT.